Reported below is one T cell receptor (beta chain). Its antigen remains unidentified. Germline CDR1 and CDR2: SGHAT and FQNNGV. The CDR3 has 15 amino acids. This specimen belongs to a study of monozygotic twins with inflammatory bowel disease. Following a re-call of the 5' RACE reads, TCRdb has one entry per CDR3 protein and lacks DNA. This sample's table has about 450,000 distinct CDR3 sequences. Findings of the study overall: IBD patients carried less diverse TCRbeta repertoires (inverse Simpson) than healthy co-twins.

For every donor, one blood sample of approximately 2.5 ml was drawn. This receptor was taken from a human donor with ulcerative colitis or Crohn's disease, or a healthy co-twin of an affected twin (not recorded which). V gene TRBV11-2 combines with J gene TRBJ2-1; the D call from TCRdb, TRBD2, cannot be confirmed without DNA. The specimen was blood. CDR3 in amino acids: CASSLGTSGAREQFF.